This T cell receptor (beta chain) was sequenced during a study of human T cells and chemical hapten exposure (dated by TCRdb to the early 2020s). Study-wide context: For sensitization, 2% DPC in acetone was applied to a 2 cm by 2 cm area of upper inner arm skin. Throughout the study period of around 25 weeks, patients also received therapeutic DPC doses to the scalp every week. The patient cohort, mostly female, included alopecia areata with under or over 50% scalp involvement, alopecia totalis and alopecia universalis. Twenty-nine alopecia patients gave blood for TCR sequencing at one to four time points (pre-sensitization, 2, 6 and 24 weeks). Patch testing was done on the upper back using Finn chambers containing 0.01% DPC, and results were scored after 6 days according to International Contact Dermatitis Research Group standards. Patient blood was sampled pre-sensitization (week 0) and at 2, 6 and about 24 weeks after DPC sensitization. Libraries were combined into a pool for sequencing, and differences in TCR yield between samples came mainly from small differences in library volumes within the pool. In alopecia patients, the study followed how the peripheral blood TCR repertoire changed in vivo over primary and secondary sensitization to diphenylcyclopropenone (DPC), a hapten.

Spanning cysteine to phenylalanine, the CDR3 consists of 13 amino acids. Just CDR3 DNA is preserved here, 39 bases in frame from base 1. V is pared back by 3 bases and J by 3 bases, with 6 bases lying between the germline termini. General study outcomes and caveats: Repeated subsampling changed both the strength of the expansion versus patch-test correlation and the threshold at which that correlation became significant. Because all patients had alopecia, a presumed autoimmune disease, the immune response of the patients might differ from that of healthy individuals. Patch test score was positively correlated with the number of PT1 expanded TCRs, with significance at thresholds 8, 16 and 32 but not at 4. DPC sensitization did not change the number of TCRs with a frequency above 1 in 1000, and there was no evidence of changes in global repertoire structure. Expanded TCRs formed significantly more large CDR3 similarity clusters than pre-sensitization or healthy control sets, consistent with antigen-driven responses.

The time point label of this sample denotes: pre-sensitization, week 0. The label giving this sample's treatment or condition can be read as: therapeutic diphenylcyclopropenone sensitization with weekly scalp DPC. At each patch-test visit, blood was drawn before the patch test was applied. Patients were eligible if aged 18 to 70, diagnosed with alopecia and judged suitable for DPC therapy, and pregnant patients were excluded. Total RNA was extracted from unfractionated whole blood that had been collected in Tempus Blood RNA tubes. This clonotype was seen repeatedly, ten times or more. Its antigen is not yet known. Base qualities are not recorded, but no much larger clone differs from it by a single base. The library was produced with RACE. Sequencing instrument: NextSeq 500. During library preparation, unique molecular identifiers were attached to individual cDNA molecules so that TCRs could be counted in a quantitative, reproducible way. Each blood RNA sample was used to sequence both TCR alpha and TCR beta chains. On the authors' methods: A median of around 100,000 TCRs per sample was observed, with a range of roughly 23,224 to 700,000. V, J and CDR3 annotation of the TCR reads was carried out using the Decombinator software suite. For PS versus PT1 abundance plots, all samples were subsampled to the same number of TCRs (28,000). TCRs were defined as expanded if absent before sensitization and observed at least eight times at the 2-week time point. TCRdb reran the public reads through fastp at Q25 and MiXCR, keeping productive beta chains. Under each unique CDR3 protein, matching rows form one entry showing the most common genes and DNA. The V and J calls were not made by the authors but by TCRdb's processing. In all, the sample holds tens of thousands of distinct CDR3 sequences, and roughly 6.7% of those were seen once. The ten largest clones capture about 1.5% of the sample.

This TCR derives from a woman aged 25 to 39 with alopecia areata. Some clones in this sample may be carry-over from other donors' samples. Sequencing was performed on whole blood, taken in connection with sensitization to the hapten diphenylcyclopropenone (DPC). The receptor chain draws on TRBV12-3 or TRBV12-4 and TRBJ1-5; a confident D gene designation cannot be given. CDR3 region: CASSFANNQPQHF. The nucleotide sequence is given as TGTGCCAGCAGTTTTGCCAACAATCAGCCCCAGCATTTT.